This T cell receptor beta chain was documented in a study of T cell responses to AZD1222 COVID-19 vaccine. Method: immunoSEQ multiplex PCR; TCRdb's copy keeps in-frame clones and lacks some. The table lists about 150,000 clones, roughly nine tenths of them singletons. On this clone: Its target is unknown.

The V gene end was trimmed by 6 bases and the J gene end by 1 base; junction bases not matched to a gene: 9. Germline loops: CDR1 WNHNN, CDR2 SYGVQD (reference sequence). This CDR3 is built from 16 residues. General study points: Seropositive AZD1222 recipients at baseline numbered only five or six.

The V and J genes are TRBV10-1 and TRBJ1-5; 7 nucleotides match TRBD1. The clonotype comes from an adult in good health. Specimen: peripheral blood, collected on day 0 of AZD1222 vaccination. The CDR3 region is CASREQGNLSNQPQHF. Written as DNA, the CDR3 is TGCGCCAGCAGGGAACAGGGGAATTTAAGCAATCAGCCCCAGCATTTT.